The 14 T cell receptor beta chains below come from one sample, sequenced in a study of blood T cell repertoires in COVID-19. Method: immunoSEQ multiplex PCR; TCRdb's copy keeps in-frame clones and lacks some. The data show roughly 77,000 clones, around 90% seen once. Sequences were obtained from peripheral blood. Receptors were obtained from a human donor in a cohort sampled during active COVID-19.

This chain connects TRBV28 to TRBJ1-5; 8 nucleotides agree with TRBD1. Unmatched junction bases numbered 7, after V lost 5 bases and J lost 7 bases. The CDR3 runs to 14 residues. Looked up from germline, CDR1 is MDHEN and CDR2 is SYDVKM. The CDR3 loop reads CASSPGGSEQPQHF. The CDR3 nucleotides are TGTGCCAGCAGTCCAGGGGGCTCGGAACAGCCCCAGCATTTT.

This chain connects TRBV6-1 to TRBJ2-7; D ambiguous. V was trimmed by 0 bases and J by 4 bases, leaving 10 bases between them. CDR1 is MNHNS and CDR2 is SASEGT in the germline V gene. The CDR3 has 14 residues. The CDR3 DNA reads TGTGCCAGCAGTGAAGCGGCAGGAACTTACGAGCAGTACTTC. Its translation: CASSEAAGTYEQYF.

The V gene is TRBV7-9, the J gene TRBJ1-1; TRBD1 might be the D (6 bases). The CDR3 covers 13 residues. Germline V gene sequence: CDR1 SEHNR, CDR2 FQNEAQ (reference sequence). Trimming left V 2 bases short and J 4 bases short, with 8 bases between. CDR3 nucleotides: TGTGCCAGCAGCTTACAGGGGCCCACTGAAGCTTTCTTT. This encodes CASSLQGPTEAFF.

V gene TRBV28 combines with J gene TRBJ1-6; 7 positions match TRBD1. Trimming removed 4 bases from V and 9 bases from J; junction bases left unmatched: 9. The V gene's germline CDR1 is MDHEN and CDR2 SYDVKM. CDR3 length equals 15 residues. This chain's CDR3 is CASSSTTGFSSPLHF. The DNA of the CDR3 is TGTGCCAGCAGTTCTACGACAGGGTTTAGTTCACCCCTCCACTTT.

The chain joins TRBV10-3 to TRBJ2-1, with 7 bases fitting TRBD1. Germline CDR1 reads ENHRY; CDR2 reads SYGVKD. V was pared by 0 bases and J by 3 bases, with 2 bases of the junction left unmatched. The CDR3 sequence is 15 residues long. The DNA of the CDR3 is TGTGCCATCAGTGAGTCGAGACAGGGCTACAATGAGCAGTTCTTC. It encodes CAISESRQGYNEQFF.

The rearrangement joins TRBV5-1 to TRBJ2-1; 12 bases line up with TRBD2. The V gene end was trimmed by 4 bases and the J gene end by 0 bases; junction bases not matched to a gene: 14. The CDR3 is 20 amino acids. Germline loops: CDR1 SGHRS, CDR2 YFSETQ. CDR3 residues: CASSKTASASGGGSYNEQFF. The CDR3 DNA sequence: TGCGCCAGCAGCAAAACCGCCTCGGCTAGCGGGGGGGGCTCCTACAATGAGCAGTTCTTC.

This chain links TRBV28 with TRBJ2-2, with 7 bases lining up with TRBD1. Per the germline V gene, CDR1 is MDHEN and CDR2 is SYDVKM. With V trimmed by 2 bases and J by 9 bases, 6 bases remained unmatched. The CDR3 runs 14 residues. CDR3 sequence reads: CASSLSLGGRELFF. DNA for the CDR3: TGTGCCAGCAGTTTAAGTCTAGGGGGCCGGGAGCTGTTTTTT.

V and J are TRBV11-2 and TRBJ2-1; 13 bases align to TRBD2. J lost 2 bases, V lost 5 bases, and 6 bases had no gene match. The germline CDR1 and CDR2 sequences are SGHAT and FQNNGV. The CDR3 has 17 residues. CDR3 sequence: CASSRTGLAGPYNEQFF. In nucleotides, the CDR3 is TGTGCCAGCAGCCGTACGGGACTAGCGGGACCCTACAATGAGCAGTTCTTC.

This sequence joins TRBV12-3 or TRBV12-4 and TRBJ1-5; no firm D call. V lost 4 bases to trimming and J lost 4 bases, with 8 bases between them. The CDR3 covers 13 residues. The CDR3: CASSWAGNQPQHF. Here the CDR3 DNA reads TGTGCCAGCAGTTGGGCGGGGAATCAGCCCCAGCATTTT.

This sequence joins TRBV30 and TRBJ1-4; D might be TRBD1 (6 bases). V shed 3 bases and J shed 5 bases, with 13 bases lying between them. Germline V gene sequence: CDR1 GTSNPN, CDR2 SVGIG (reference sequence). This CDR3 is built from 14 residues. The CDR3: CAWRRQVPNEKLFF. For the CDR3, the DNA is TGTGCCTGGAGAAGACAGGTCCCGAATGAAAAACTGTTTTTT. Together with reference TRBV30 and TRBJ1-4, the CDR3 gives the full variable domain: SQTIHQWPATLVQPVGSPLSLECTVEGTSNPNLYWYRQAAGRGLQLLFYSVGIGQISSEVPQNLSASRPQDRQFILSSKKLLLSDSGFYLCAWRRQVPNEKLFFGSGTQLSVL.

This clone was observed once. The chain combines TRBV19 with TRBJ1-1; TRBD1 matches 8 bases. The CDR3 has 14 residues. Germline V lookup: CDR1 LNHDA, CDR2 SQIVND (reference sequence). V gave up 6 bases and J gave up 1 base; unmatched junction bases: 4. The CDR3 region is CASRRTGQNTEAFF. DNA of the CDR3: TGTGCCAGTAGAAGGACAGGGCAGAACACTGAAGCTTTCTTT.

This clone was detected many times. The chain is built from TRBV7-6 and TRBJ1-1; D is unresolved. Trimming took off 2 bases at V and 3 bases at J, with 10 bases between the two ends. Looked up from germline, CDR1 is SGHVS and CDR2 is FNYEAQ. CDR3 length: 14 amino acids. The CDR3 here is CASSLQSLDTEAFF. CDR3 nucleotides: TGTGCCAGCAGCTTACAGTCCCTGGACACTGAAGCTTTCTTT.

The CDR3 reads CASSPVFGLADNEQFF. The DNA of the CDR3 is TGTGCCAGCAGCCCCGTGTTTGGACTAGCGGACAATGAGCAGTTCTTC. V and J are TRBV5-6 and TRBJ2-1; 10 bases are shared with TRBD2. The CDR3 spans 16 residues. V was clipped by 4 bases and J by 5 bases; unmatched bases: 9. Germline V CDR1 and CDR2: SGHDT, YYEEEE. The full variable domain, rest sourced from reference TRBV5-6 and TRBJ2-1, is DAGVTQSPTHLIKTRGQQVTLRCSPKSGHDTVSWYQQALGQGPQFIFQYYEEEERQRGNFPDRFSGHQFPNYSSELNVNALLLGDSALYLCASSPVFGLADNEQFFGPGTRLTVL.

The chain combines TRBV7-2 with TRBJ1-6, with unresolved D. Deletions cut 1 base from V and 0 bases from J, with 4 bases between. The germline V gene has CDR1 SGHTA and CDR2 FQGNSA. The CDR3 sequence is 15 residues long. The CDR3 DNA reads as TGTGCCAGCAGCTTAGGGAGCTCCTATAATTCACCCCTCCACTTT. This sequence encodes CASSLGSSYNSPLHF.